The entry that follows covers one T cell receptor beta chain sequence. Per the germline V gene, CDR1 is SNHLY and CDR2 is FYNNEI. V shed 6 bases, J shed 4 bases, and the junction held 5 bases outside the gene matches. The CDR3 contains 15 residues. This sample was taken from a study of PD-L1 blockade in urothelial cancer. Time point noted: peripheral blood 6 weeks after treatment start. The protocol was immunoSEQ multiplex PCR, while the TCRdb copy is restricted to in-frame clones and leaves out a portion. In the table there are about 48,000 clones, 65% to 85% of which are singletons. J is TRBJ2-1 and V is TRBV2, with 11 positions matching TRBD2. The source of this sequence is a man between 65 and 85 years old with urothelial cancer. The sample consisted of PBMCs, taken around atezolizumab (anti-PD-L1) treatment. The CDR3 nucleotides are TGTGCCAGCAGCCGACTAGCGGGAAGTTACAATGAGCAGTTCTTC. Translated: CASSRLAGSYNEQFF. Combining the CDR3 with reference TRBV2 and TRBJ2-1 gives the whole variable domain EPEVTQTPSHQVTQMGQEVILRCVPISNHLYFYWYRQILGQKVEFLVSFYNNEISEKSEIFDDQFSVERPDGSNFTLKIRSTKLEDSAMYFCASSRLAGSYNEQFFGPGTRLTVL.